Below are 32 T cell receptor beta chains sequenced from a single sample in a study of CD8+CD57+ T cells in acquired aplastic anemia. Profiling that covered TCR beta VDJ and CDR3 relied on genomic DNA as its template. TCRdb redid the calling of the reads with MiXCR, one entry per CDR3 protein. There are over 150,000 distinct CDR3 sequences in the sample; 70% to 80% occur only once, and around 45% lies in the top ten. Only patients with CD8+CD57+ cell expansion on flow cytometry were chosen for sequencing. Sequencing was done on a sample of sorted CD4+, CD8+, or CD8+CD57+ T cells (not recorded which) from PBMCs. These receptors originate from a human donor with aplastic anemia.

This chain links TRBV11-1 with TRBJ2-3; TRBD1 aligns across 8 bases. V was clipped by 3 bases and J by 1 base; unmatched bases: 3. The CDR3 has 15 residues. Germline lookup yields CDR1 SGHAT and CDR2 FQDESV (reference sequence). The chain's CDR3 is CASSFMTGGTDTQYF. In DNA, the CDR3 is TGTGCCAGCAGCTTTATGACAGGGGGCACAGATACGCAGTATTTT.

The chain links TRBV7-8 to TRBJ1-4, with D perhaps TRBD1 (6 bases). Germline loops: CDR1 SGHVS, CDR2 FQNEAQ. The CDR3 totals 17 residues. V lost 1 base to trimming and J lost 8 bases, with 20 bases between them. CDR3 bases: TGTGCCAGCAGCTTAGTTCGCCCCGGGGGGCTGGGAGAAAAACTGTTTTTT. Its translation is CASSLVRPGGLGEKLFF.

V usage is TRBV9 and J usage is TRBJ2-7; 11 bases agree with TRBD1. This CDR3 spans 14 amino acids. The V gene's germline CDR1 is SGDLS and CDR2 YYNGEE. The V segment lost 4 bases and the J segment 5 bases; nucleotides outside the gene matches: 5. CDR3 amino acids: CASSQGQGVDEQYF. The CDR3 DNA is TGTGCCAGCAGCCAGGGACAGGGGGTCGACGAGCAGTACTTC. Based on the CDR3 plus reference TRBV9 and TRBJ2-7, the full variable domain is DSGVTQTPKHLITATGQRVTLRCSPRSGDLSVYWYQQSLDQGLQFLIQYYNGEERAKGNILERFSAQQFPDLHSELNLSSLELGDSALYFCASSQGQGVDEQYFGPGTRLTVT.

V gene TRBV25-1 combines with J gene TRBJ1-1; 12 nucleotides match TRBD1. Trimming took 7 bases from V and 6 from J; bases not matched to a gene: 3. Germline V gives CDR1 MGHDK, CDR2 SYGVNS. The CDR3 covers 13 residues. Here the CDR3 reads CASNGDRGPEAFF. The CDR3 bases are TGTGCCAGCAACGGGGACAGGGGGCCTGAAGCTTTCTTT.

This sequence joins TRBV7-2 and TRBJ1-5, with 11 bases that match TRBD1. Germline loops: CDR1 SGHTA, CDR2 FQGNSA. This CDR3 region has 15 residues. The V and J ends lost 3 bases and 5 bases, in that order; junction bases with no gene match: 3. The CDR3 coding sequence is TGTGCCAGCAGCTTCGGGGACAGGGGGGATCAGCCCCAGCATTTT. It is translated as CASSFGDRGDQPQHF. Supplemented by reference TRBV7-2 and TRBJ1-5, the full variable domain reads GAGVSQSPSNKVTEKGKDVELRCDPISGHTALYWYRQSLGQGLEFLIYFQGNSAPDKSGLPSDRFSAERTGGSVSTLTIQRTQQEDSAVYLCASSFGDRGDQPQHFGDGTRLSIL.

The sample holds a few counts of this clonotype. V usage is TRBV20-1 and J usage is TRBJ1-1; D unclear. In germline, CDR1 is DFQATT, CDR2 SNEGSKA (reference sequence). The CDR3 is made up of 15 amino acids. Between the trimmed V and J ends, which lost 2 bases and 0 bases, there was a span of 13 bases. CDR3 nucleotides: TGCAGTGCTAGACTCCAGCGGCAGCTGAACACTGAAGCTTTCTTT. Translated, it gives CSARLQRQLNTEAFF.

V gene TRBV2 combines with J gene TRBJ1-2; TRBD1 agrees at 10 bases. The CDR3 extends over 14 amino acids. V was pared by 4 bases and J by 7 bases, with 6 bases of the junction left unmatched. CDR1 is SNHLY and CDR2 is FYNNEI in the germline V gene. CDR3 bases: TGTGCCAGCAGTGTATTTGGACAGGGGGGTGGCTACACCTTC. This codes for CASSVFGQGGGYTF.

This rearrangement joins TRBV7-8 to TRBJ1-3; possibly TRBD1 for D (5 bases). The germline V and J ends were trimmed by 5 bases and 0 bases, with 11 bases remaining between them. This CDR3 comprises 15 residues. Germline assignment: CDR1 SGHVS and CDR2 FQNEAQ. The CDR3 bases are TGTGCCAGCAGCCCACAGGTCCTCTCTGGAAACACCATATATTTT. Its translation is CASSPQVLSGNTIYF.

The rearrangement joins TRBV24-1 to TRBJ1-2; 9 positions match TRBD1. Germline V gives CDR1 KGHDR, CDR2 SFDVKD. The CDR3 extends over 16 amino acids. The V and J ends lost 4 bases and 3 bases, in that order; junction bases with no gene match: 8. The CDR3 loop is CATSDPTGGKDYGYTF. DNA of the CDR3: TGTGCCACCAGTGACCCGACAGGGGGTAAGGACTATGGCTACACCTTC.

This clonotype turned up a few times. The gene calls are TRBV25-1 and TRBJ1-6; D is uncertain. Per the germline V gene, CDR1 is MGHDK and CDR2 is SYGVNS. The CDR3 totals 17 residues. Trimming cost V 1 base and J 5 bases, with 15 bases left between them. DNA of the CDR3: TGTGCCAGCAGTGAATCCCCACTCGGGATTGATAATTCACCCCTCCACTTT. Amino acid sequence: CASSESPLGIDNSPLHF.

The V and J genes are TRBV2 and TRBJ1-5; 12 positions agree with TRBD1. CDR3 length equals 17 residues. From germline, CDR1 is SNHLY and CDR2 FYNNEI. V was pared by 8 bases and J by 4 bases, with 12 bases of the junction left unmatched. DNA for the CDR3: TGTGCCAGCGGGGGACAGGGGGCGTTAGGCCCTAATCAGCCCCAGCATTTT. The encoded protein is CASGGQGALGPNQPQHF.

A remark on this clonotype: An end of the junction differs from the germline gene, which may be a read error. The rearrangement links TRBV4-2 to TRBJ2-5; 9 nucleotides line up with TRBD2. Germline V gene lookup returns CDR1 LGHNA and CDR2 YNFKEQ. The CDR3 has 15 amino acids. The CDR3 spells CASSQERGGQEAQYF. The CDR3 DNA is TGTGCCAGCAGCCAAGAGCGGGGGGGCCAAGAGGCCCAGTACTTC.

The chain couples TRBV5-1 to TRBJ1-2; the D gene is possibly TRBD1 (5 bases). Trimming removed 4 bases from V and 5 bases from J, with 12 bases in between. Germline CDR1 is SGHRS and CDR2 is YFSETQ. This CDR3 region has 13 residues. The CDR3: CASSVGTDYGYTF. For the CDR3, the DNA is TGCGCCAGCAGCGTCGGGACGGATTATGGCTACACCTTC.

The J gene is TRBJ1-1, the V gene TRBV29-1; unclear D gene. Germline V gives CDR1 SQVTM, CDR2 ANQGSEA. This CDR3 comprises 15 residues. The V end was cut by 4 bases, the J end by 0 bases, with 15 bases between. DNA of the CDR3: TGCAGCGTTGTATCGGGATCCAACATGAACACTGAAGCTTTCTTT. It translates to CSVVSGSNMNTEAFF. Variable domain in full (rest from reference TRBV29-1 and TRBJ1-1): SAVISQKPSRDICQRGTSLTIQCQVDSQVTMMFWYRQQPGQSLTLIATANQGSEATYESGFVIDKFPISRPNLTFSTLTVSNMSPEDSSIYLCSVVSGSNMNTEAFFGQGTRLTVV.

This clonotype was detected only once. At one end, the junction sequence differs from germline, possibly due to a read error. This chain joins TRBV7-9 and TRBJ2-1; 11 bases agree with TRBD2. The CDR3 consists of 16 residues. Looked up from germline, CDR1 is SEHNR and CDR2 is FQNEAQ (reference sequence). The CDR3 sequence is CASSFGLAGGSNEQSF. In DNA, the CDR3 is TGTGCCAGCAGCTTTGGTCTAGCGGGGGGATCCAATGAGCAGTCCTTC.

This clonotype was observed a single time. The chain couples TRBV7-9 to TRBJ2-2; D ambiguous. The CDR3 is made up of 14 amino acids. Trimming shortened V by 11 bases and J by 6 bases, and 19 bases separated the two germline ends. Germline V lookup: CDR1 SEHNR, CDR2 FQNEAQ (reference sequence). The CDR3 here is CAPNDQLGSGELFF. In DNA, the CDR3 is TGTGCCCCCAACGATCAACTGGGTTCCGGGGAGCTGTTTTTT.

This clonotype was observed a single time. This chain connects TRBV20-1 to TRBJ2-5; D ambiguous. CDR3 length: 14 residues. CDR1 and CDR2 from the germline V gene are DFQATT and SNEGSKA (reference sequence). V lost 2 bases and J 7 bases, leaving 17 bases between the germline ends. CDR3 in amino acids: CSARHGAAYSTQYF. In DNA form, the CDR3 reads TGCAGTGCTAGACACGGTGCGGCGTATTCGACCCAGTACTTC.

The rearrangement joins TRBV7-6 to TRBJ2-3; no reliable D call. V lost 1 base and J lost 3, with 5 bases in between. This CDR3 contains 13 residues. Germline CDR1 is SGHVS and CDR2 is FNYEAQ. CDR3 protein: CASSLGVTDTQYF. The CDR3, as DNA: TGTGCCAGCAGCTTAGGTGTTACAGATACGCAGTATTTT.

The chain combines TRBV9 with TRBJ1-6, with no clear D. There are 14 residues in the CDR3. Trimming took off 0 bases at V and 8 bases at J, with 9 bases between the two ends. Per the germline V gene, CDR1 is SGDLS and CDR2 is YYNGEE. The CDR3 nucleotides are TGTGCCAGCAGCGTAGAGGATAGGGATTCACCCCTCCACTTT. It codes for CASSVEDRDSPLHF.

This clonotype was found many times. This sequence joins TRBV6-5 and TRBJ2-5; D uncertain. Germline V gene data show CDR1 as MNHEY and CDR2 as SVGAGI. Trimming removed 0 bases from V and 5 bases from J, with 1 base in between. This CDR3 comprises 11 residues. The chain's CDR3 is CASSYSETQYF. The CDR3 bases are TGTGCCAGCAGTTACTCGGAGACCCAGTACTTC.

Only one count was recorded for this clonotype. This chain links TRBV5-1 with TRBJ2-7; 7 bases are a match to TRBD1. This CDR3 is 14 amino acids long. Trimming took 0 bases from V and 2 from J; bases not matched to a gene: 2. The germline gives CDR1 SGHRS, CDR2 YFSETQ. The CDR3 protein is CASSLVGTAYEQYF. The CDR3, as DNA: TGCGCCAGCAGCTTGGTCGGGACAGCCTACGAGCAGTACTTC.

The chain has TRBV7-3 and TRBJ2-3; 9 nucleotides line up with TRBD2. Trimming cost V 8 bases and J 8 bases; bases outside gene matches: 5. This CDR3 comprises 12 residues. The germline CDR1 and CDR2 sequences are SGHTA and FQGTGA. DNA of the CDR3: TGTGCCAGCTCGGTAGCGGGAGTTACGCAGTATTTT. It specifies CASSVAGVTQYF. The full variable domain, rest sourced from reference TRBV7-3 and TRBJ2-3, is GAGVSQTPSNKVTEKGKYVELRCDPISGHTALYWYRQSLGQGPEFLIYFQGTGAADDSGLPNDRFFAVRPEGSVSTLKIQRTERGDSAVYLCASSVAGVTQYFGPGTRLTVL.

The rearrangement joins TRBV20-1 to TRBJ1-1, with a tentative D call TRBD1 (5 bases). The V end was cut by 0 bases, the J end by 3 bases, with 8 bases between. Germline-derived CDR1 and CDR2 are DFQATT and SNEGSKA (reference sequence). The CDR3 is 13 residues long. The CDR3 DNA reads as TGCAGTGCTAGAGATGGGGGTCACACTGAAGCTTTCTTT. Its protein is CSARDGGHTEAFF.

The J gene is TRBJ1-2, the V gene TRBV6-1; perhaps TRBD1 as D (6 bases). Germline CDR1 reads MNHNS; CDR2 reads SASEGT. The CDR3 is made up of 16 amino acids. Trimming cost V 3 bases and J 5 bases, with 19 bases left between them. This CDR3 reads CASSEVSGQERYGYTF. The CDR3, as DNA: TGTGCCAGCAGTGAGGTTTCGGGACAAGAAAGATATGGCTACACCTTC.

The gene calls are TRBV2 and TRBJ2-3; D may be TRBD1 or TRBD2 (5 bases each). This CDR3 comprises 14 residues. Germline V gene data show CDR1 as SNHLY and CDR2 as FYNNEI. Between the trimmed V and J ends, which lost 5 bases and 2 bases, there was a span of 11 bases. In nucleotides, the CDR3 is TGTGCCAGCAGTCCGGGACGGAACACAGATACGCAGTATTTT. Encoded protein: CASSPGRNTDTQYF. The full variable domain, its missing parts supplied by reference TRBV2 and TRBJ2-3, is EPEVTQTPSHQVTQMGQEVILRCVPISNHLYFYWYRQILGQKVEFLVSFYNNEISEKSEIFDDQFSVERPDGSNFTLKIRSTKLEDSAMYFCASSPGRNTDTQYFGPGTRLTVL.

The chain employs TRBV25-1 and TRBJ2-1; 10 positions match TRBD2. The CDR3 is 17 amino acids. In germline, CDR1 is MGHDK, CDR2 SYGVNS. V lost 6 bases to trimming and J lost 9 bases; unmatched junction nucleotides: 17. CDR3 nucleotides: TGTGCCAGCAGCCCGTGGGGGGGTCCTGTAGCGGGAGGTGAGCAGTTCTTC. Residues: CASSPWGGPVAGGEQFF.

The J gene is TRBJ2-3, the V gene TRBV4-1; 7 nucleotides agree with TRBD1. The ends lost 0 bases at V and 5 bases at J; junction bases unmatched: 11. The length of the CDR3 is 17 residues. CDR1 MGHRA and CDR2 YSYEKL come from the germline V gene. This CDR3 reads CASSQDPNHRGLDTQYF. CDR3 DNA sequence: TGCGCCAGCAGCCAAGATCCCAACCACAGGGGTTTAGATACGCAGTATTTT.

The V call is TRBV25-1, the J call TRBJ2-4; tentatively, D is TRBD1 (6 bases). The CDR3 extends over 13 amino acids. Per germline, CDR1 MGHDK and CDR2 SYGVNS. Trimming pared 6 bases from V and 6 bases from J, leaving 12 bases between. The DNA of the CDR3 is TGTGCCAGCAGCGTTACAGGGTCAAACATTCAGTACTTC. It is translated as CASSVTGSNIQYF.

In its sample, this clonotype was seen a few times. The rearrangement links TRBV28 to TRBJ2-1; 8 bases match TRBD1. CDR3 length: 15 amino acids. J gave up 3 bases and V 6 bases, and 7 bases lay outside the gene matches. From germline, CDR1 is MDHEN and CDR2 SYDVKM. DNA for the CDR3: TGTGCCAGCAGCTCCGGACAGGGAGACTACAATGAGCAGTTCTTC. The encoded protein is CASSSGQGDYNEQFF.

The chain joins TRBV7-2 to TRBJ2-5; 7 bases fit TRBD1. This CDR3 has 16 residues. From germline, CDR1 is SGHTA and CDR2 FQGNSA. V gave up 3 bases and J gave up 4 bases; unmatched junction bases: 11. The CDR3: CASSLVRQGPGETQYF. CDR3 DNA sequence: TGTGCCAGCAGCTTGGTAAGACAGGGACCAGGAGAGACCCAGTACTTC.

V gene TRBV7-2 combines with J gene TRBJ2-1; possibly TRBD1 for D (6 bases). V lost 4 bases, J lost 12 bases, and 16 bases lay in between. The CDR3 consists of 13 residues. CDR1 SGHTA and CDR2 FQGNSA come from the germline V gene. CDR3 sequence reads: CASSSRQVIMQFF. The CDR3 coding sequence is TGTGCCAGCAGCTCCCGACAGGTGATAATGCAGTTCTTC.

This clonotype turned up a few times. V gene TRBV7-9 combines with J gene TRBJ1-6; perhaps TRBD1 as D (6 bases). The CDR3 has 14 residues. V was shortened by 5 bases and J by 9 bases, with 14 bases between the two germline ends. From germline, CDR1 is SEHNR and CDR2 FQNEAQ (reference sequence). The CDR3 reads CASSRQADGSPLHF. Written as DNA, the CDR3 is TGTGCCAGCAGCCGACAGGCCGACGGTTCACCCCTCCACTTT.